The 4 T cell receptor beta chains below come from one sample, sequenced in a study of cytotoxic CD8 clonotypes in ibrutinib-treated CLL. The data were produced by immunoSEQ multiplex PCR, yet TCRdb's version contains in-frame clones alone and is incomplete. The sample has roughly 190,000 clones; around 72% are singletons. The sequenced sample was PBMCs, obtained after 24 months of ibrutinib treatment. Source of these receptors: a human donor with chronic lymphocytic leukemia.

The chain recombines TRBV7-2 with TRBJ1-2, with D maybe TRBD1 (5 bases). V lost 0 bases and J 4 bases, leaving 12 bases between the germline ends. Germline V CDR1 and CDR2: SGHTA, FQGNSA. The CDR3 runs 15 residues. In nucleotides, the CDR3 is TGTGCCAGCAGCTTAGCGGGACGCCACTCCTATGGCTACACCTTC. It encodes CASSLAGRHSYGYTF.

This chain joins TRBV14 and TRBJ1-2; 7 nucleotides align to TRBD1. The J segment lost 1 base and the V segment lost 4 bases, leaving 3 bases of the junction unmatched. Germline CDR1 is SGHDN and CDR2 is FVKESK. The CDR3 sequence is 14 residues long. The CDR3 loop is CASSPGQVNYGYTF. In nucleotides, the CDR3 is TGTGCCAGCAGCCCCGGACAGGTTAACTATGGCTACACCTTC.

The chain links TRBV5-6 to TRBJ1-5; tentatively, D is TRBD1 (6 bases). CDR3 length: 16 residues. The germline gives CDR1 SGHDT, CDR2 YYEEEE. V was shortened by 4 bases and J by 5 bases, with 19 bases between the two germline ends. The CDR3 DNA reads as TGTGCCAGCAGCCACAAGTCACAGGGATTTCATCAGCCCCAGCATTTT. Encoded protein: CASSHKSQGFHQPQHF.

The chain uses TRBV4-3 and TRBJ2-4; D is perhaps TRBD1 (6 bases). Trimming took off 3 bases at V and 5 bases at J, with 11 bases between the two ends. Germline lookup yields CDR1 LGHNA and CDR2 YSLEER. The CDR3 runs 14 residues. The CDR3 DNA reads TGCGCCAGCAGCCACAGGGGTTCGCAAAACATTCAGTACTTC. It is translated as CASSHRGSQNIQYF.